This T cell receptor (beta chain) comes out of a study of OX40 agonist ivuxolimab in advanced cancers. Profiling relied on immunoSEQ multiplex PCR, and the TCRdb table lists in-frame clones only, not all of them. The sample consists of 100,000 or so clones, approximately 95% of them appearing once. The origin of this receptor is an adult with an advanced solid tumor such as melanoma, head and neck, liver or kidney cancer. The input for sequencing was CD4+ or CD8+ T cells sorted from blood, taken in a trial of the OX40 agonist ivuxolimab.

The CDR3 sequence: CASSLGYQPQHF. The CDR3, as DNA: TGTGCCAGCAGCCTGGGCTATCAGCCCCAGCATTTT. V gene TRBV7-9 combines with J gene TRBJ1-5; D gene ambiguous. V lost 5 bases, J lost 5 bases, and 7 bases lay in between. The CDR3 is 12 residues long. Germline V gives CDR1 SEHNR, CDR2 FQNEAQ (reference sequence).